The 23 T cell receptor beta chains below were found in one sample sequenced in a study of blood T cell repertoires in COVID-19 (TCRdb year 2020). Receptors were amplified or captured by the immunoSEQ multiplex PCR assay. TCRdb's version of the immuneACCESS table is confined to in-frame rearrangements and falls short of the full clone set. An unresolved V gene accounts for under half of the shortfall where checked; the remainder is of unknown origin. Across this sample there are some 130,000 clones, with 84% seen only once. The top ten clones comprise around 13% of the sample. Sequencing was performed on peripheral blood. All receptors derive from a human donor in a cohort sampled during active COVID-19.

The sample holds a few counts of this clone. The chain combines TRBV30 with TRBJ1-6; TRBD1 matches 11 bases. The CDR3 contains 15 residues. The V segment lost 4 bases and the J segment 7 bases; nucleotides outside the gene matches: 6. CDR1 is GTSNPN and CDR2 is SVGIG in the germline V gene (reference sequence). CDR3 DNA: TGTGCCTGGAAGATAGGACAGGGGGCAAATTCACCCCTCCACTTT. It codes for CAWKIGQGANSPLHF.

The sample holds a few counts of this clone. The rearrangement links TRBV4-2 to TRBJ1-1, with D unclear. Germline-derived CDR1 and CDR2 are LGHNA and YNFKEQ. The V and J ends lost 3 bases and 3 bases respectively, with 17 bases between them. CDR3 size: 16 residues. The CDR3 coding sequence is TGTGCCAGCAGCCAGGACCCGATCGGGAGGGACACTGAAGCTTTCTTT. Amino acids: CASSQDPIGRDTEAFF.

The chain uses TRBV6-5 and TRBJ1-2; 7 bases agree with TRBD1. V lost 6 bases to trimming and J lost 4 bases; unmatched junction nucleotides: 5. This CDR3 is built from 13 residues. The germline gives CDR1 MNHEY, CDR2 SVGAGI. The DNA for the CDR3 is TGTGCCAGCAGAGAGGGGGCGGGCTATGGCTACACCTTC. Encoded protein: CASREGAGYGYTF.

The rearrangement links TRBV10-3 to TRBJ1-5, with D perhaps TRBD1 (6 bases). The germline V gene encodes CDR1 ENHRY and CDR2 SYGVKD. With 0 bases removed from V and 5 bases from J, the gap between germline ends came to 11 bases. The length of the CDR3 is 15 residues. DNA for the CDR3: TGTGCCATCAGTGAGTCAGGGGGTCAGCATCAGCCCCAGCATTTT. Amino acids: CAISESGGQHQPQHF.

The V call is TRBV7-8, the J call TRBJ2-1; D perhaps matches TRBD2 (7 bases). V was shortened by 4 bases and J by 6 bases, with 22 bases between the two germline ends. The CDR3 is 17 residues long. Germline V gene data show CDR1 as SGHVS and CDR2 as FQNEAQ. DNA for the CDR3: TGTGCCAGCAGCTATAGGAGTATAGGGGGGGTCCGCAATGAGCAGTTCTTC. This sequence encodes CASSYRSIGGVRNEQFF.

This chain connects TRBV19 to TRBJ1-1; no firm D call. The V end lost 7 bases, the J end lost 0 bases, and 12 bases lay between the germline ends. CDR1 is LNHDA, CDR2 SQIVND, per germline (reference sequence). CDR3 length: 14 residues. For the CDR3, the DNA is TGTGCCAGTACCCGGGAACGGATGAACACTGAAGCTTTCTTT. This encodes CASTRERMNTEAFF.

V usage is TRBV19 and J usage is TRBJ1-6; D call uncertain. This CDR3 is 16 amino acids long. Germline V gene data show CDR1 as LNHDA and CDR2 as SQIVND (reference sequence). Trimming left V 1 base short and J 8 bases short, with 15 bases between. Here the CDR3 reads CASSIVRAGRDSPLHF. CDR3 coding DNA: TGTGCCAGTAGTATAGTACGGGCCGGGAGGGATTCACCCCTCCACTTT.

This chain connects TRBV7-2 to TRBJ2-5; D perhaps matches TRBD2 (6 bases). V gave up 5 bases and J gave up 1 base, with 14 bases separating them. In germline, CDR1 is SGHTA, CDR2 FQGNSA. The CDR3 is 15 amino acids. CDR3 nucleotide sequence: TGTGCCAGCAGCACAAGGGCGGGGTTCCAAGAGACCCAGTACTTC. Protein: CASSTRAGFQETQYF.

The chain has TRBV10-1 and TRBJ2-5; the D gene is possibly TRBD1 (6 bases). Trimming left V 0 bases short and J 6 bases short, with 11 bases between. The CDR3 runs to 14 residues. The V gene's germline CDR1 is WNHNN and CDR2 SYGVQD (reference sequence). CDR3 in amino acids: CASSESFGDKTQYF. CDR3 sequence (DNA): TGCGCCAGCAGTGAGTCGTTCGGGGACAAGACCCAGTACTTC.

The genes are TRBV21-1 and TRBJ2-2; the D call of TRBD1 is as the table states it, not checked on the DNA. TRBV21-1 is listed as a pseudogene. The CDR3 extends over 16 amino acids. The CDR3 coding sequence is TGTGCCAGCAGCAAACCTCAGGGGCGTTGCACCGGGGAGCTGTTTTTT. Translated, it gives CASSKPQGRCTGELFF.

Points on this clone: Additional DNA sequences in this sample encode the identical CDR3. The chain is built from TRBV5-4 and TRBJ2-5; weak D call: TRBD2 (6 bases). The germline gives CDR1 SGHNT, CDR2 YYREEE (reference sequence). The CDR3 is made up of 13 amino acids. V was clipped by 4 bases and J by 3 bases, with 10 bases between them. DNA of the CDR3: TGTGCCAGCAGCCCCCCGGGGGAAGAGACCCAGTACTTC. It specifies CASSPPGEETQYF.

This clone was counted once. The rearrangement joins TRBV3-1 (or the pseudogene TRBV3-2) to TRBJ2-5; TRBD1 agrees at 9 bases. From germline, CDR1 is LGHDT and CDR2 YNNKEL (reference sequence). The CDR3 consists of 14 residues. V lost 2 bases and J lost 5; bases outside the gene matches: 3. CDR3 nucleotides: TGTGCCAGCAGCCAAAACAGGGGGCTTGAGACCCAGTACTTC. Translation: CASSQNRGLETQYF.

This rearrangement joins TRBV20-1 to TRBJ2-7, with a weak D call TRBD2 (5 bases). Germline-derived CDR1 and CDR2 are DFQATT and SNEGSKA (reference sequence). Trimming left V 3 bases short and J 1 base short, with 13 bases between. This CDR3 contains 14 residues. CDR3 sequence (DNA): TGCAGTGCTAGTCGGAGCGGCCTTTCCTACGAGCAGTACTTC. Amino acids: CSASRSGLSYEQYF.

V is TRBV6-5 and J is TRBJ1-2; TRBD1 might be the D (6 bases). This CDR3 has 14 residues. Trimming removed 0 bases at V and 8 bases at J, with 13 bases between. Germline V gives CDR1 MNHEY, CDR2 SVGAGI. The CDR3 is CASSYSRGIGGYTF. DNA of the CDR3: TGTGCCAGCAGTTACTCGAGGGGGATAGGCGGCTACACCTTC.

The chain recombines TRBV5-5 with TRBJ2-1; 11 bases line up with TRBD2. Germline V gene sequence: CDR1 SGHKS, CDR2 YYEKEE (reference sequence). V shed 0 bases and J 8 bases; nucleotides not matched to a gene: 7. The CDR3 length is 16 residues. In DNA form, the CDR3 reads TGTGCCAGCAGCTTGGGCTCTAGCGGGGGGAGGTATGAGCAGTTCTTC. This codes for CASSLGSSGGRYEQFF.

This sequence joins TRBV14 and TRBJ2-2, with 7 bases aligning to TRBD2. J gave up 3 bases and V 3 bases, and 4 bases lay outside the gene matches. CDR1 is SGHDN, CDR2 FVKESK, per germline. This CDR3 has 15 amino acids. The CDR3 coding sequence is TGTGCCAGCAGCCAGGGGGGGTCGTACACCGGGGAGCTGTTTTTT. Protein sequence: CASSQGGSYTGELFF.

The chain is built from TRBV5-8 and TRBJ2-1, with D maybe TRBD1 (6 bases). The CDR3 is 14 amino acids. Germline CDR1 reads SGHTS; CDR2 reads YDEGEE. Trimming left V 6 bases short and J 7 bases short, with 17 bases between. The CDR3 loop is CASTIQGLVNEQFF. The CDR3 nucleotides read TGTGCCAGCACCATACAGGGATTAGTGAATGAGCAGTTCTTC.

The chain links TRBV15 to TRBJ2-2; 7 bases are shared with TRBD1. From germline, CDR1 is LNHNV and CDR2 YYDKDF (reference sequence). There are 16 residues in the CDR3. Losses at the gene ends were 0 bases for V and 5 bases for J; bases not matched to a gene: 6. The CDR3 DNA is TGTGCCACCAGCAGAGACTACAGGGGCGGGACCGGGGAGCTGTTTTTT. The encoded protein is CATSRDYRGGTGELFF. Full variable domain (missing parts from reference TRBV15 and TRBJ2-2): DAMVIQNPRYQVTQFGKPVTLSCSQTLNHNVMYWYQQKSSQAPKLLFHYYDKDFNNEADTPDNFQSRRPNTSFCFLDIRSPGLGDTAMYLCATSRDYRGGTGELFFGEGSRLTVL.

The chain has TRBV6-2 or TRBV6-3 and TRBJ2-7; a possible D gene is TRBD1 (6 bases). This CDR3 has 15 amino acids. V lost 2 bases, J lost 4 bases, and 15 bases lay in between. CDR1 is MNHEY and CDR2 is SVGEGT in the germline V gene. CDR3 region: CASSYGFLGGYEQYF. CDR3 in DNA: TGTGCCAGCAGTTACGGTTTTCTAGGGGGTTACGAGCAGTACTTC.

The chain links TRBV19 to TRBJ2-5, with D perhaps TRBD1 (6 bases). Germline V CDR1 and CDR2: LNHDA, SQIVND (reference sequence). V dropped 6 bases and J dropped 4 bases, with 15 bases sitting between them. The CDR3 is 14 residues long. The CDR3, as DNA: TGTGCCAGTAGACCCCCGGGACAATCAGAGACCCAGTACTTC. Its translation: CASRPPGQSETQYF.

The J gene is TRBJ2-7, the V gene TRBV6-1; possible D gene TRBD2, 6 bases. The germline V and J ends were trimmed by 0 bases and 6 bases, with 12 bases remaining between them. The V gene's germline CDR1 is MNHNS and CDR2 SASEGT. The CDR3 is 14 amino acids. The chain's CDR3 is CASSEAGLTGEQYF. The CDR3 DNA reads TGTGCCAGCAGTGAAGCGGGACTGACGGGCGAGCAGTACTTC.

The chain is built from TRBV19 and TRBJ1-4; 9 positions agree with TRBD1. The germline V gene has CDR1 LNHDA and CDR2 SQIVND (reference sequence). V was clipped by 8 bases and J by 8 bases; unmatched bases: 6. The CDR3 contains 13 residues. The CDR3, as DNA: TGTGCCAGTGGGACAGGGAGGGAGGAAAAACTGTTTTTT. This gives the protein CASGTGREEKLFF.

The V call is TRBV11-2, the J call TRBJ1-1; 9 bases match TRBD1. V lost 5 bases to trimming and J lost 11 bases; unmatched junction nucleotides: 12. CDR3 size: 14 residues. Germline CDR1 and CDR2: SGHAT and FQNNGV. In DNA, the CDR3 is TGTGCCAGCAGCCTAGCACAGGGGGCACCACTCGCTTTCTTT. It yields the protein CASSLAQGAPLAFF.